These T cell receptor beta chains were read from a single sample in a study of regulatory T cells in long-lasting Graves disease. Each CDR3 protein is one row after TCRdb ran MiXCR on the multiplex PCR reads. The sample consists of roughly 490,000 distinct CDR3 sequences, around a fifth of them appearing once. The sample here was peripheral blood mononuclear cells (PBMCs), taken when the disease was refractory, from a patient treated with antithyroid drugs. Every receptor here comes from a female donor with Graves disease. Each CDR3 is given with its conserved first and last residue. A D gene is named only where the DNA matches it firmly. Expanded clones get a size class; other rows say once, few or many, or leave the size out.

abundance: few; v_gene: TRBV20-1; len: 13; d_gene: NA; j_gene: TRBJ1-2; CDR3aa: CSASGGSYYGYTF; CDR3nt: TGCAGTGCTAGCGGGGGGAGCTACTATGGCTACACCTTC
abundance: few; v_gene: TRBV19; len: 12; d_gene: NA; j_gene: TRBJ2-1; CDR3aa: CASNRSYNEQFF; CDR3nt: TGTGCCAGTAATCGATCCTACAATGAGCAGTTCTTC
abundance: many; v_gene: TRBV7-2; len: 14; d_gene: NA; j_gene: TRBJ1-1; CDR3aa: CASSLTTMNTEAFF; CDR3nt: TGTGCCAGCAGCTTAACTACTATGAACACTGAAGCTTTCTTT
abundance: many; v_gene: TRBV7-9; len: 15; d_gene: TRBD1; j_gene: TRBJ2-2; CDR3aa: CASSLPGQGPGELFF; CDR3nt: TGTGCCAGCAGCTTACCGGGACAGGGACCCGGGGAGCTGTTTTTT
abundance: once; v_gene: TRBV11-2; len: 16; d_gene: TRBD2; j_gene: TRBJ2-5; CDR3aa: CASSLPSGAGQETQYF; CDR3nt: TGTGCCAGCAGCCTTCCTAGCGGTGCGGGCCAAGAGACCCAGTACTTC
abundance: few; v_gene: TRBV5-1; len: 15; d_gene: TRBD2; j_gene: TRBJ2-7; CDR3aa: CASSLAGRGTYEQYF; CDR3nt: TGCGCCAGCAGCCTGGCCGGGCGGGGGACCTACGAGCAGTACTTC
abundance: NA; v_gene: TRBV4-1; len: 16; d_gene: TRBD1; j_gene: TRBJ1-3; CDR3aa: CASSRGGRNSGNTIYF; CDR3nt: TGCGCCAGCAGCCGAGGGGGCAGGAACTCTGGAAACACCATATATTTT
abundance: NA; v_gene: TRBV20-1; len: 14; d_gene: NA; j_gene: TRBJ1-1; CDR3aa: CSARVRATGTEAFF; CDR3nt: TGCAGTGCTAGAGTTCGGGCTACGGGTACTGAAGCTTTCTTT
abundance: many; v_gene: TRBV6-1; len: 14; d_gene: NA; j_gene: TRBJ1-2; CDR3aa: CASSPTGGAYGYTF; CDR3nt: TGTGCCAGCAGTCCCACAGGTGGGGCCTATGGCTACACCTTC
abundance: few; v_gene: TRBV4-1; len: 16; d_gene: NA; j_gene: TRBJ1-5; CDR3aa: CASSQETGSSNQPQHF; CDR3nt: TGCGCCAGCAGCCAAGAGACAGGATCTAGCAATCAGCCCCAGCATTTT
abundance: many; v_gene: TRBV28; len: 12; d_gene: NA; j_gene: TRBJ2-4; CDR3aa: CASSQSGTFQYF; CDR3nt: TGTGCCAGCAGTCAATCCGGGACATTTCAGTACTTC
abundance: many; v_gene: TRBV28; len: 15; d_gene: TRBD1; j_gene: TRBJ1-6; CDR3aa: CASTSPGQGSSPLHF; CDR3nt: TGTGCCAGCACCTCCCCCGGACAGGGCAGTTCCCCCCTCCACTTT
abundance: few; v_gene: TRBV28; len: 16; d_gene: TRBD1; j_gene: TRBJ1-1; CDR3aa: CASTELGGQGVPEAFF; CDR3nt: TGTGCCAGCACCGAACTGGGCGGACAGGGGGTACCTGAAGCTTTCTTT
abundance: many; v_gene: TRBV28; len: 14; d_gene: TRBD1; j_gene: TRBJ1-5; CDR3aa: CASNIGTAVWPQHF; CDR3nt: TGTGCCAGCAACATCGGGACAGCCGTGTGGCCCCAGCATTTT
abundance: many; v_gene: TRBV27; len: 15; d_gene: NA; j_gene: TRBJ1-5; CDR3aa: CASSPQGISNQPQHF; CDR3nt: TGTGCCAGCAGTCCACAGGGAATTAGCAATCAGCCCCAGCATTTT
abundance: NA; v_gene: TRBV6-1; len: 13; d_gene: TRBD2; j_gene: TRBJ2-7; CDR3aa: CASTKAGVNEQYF; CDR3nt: TGTGCCAGCACCAAAGCGGGAGTTAACGAGCAGTACTTC
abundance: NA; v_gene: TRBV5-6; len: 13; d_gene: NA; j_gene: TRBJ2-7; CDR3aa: CASSLIFGDEQYF; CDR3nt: TGTGCCAGCAGCTTGATCTTCGGGGACGAGCAGTACTTC
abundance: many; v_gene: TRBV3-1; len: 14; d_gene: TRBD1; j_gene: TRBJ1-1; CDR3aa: CASSQDQDRVDAFF; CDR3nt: TGTGCCAGCAGCCAAGATCAGGACAGGGTCGACGCTTTCTTT
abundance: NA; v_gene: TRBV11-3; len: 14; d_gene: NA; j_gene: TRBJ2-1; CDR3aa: CASSFRGMDNEQFF; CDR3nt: TGTGCCAGCAGCTTCAGGGGAATGGACAATGAGCAGTTCTTC
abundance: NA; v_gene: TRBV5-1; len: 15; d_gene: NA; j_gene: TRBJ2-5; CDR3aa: CASSFSVGGSETQYF; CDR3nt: TGCGCCAGCAGCTTTAGTGTAGGCGGGTCGGAGACCCAGTACTTC
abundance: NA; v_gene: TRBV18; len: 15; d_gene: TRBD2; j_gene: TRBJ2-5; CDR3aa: CASSPTGGPQETQYF; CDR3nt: TGTGCCAGCTCACCGACGGGGGGACCCCAAGAGACCCAGTACTTC
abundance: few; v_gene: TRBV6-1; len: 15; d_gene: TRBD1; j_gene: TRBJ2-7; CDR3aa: CASNPDRGLSYEQYF; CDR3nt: TGTGCCAGCAACCCGGACAGGGGGCTTTCCTACGAGCAGTACTTC